The rows below give T cell receptor beta chains drawn from one sample of a study of CD8+ T cells in alopecia areata. TCRdb's table, derived via immunoSEQ multiplex PCR, lists solely in-frame clones and lacks some. The sample yields 140,000 to 150,000 clones, around 87% seen once. The sequenced sample was CD8+ T cells sorted from blood, obtained at week 0. These receptors came from a human donor with alopecia areata. Each CDR3 is given with its conserved first and last residue. The D gene is left open where the match is weak. The size field is filled for only some rows; it gives once, few, many or a size class.

len: 15
j_gene: TRBJ2-1
v_gene: TRBV19
d_gene: TRBD2
abundance: -
CDR3nt: TGTGCCAGTAGTATTATCGGCGGGGGGGCCAATGAGCAGTTCTTC
CDR3aa: CASSIIGGGANEQFF

len: 16
j_gene: TRBJ2-3
v_gene: TRBV5-4
d_gene: -
abundance: -
CDR3nt: TGTGCCAGCAGCTTCGATGGTGGGGGCGTGACAGATACGCAGTATTTT
CDR3aa: CASSFDGGGVTDTQYF

len: 14
j_gene: TRBJ2-7
v_gene: TRBV11-2
d_gene: TRBD2
abundance: few
CDR3nt: TGTGCCAGCAGCACGACTAGCTCGGGTCTGGGGCAGTACTTC
CDR3aa: CASSTTSSGLGQYF

len: 14
j_gene: TRBJ1-1
v_gene: TRBV7-8
d_gene: -
abundance: -
CDR3nt: TGTGCCAGCAGCGCAAATGGACGGAACACTGAAGCTTTCTTT
CDR3aa: CASSANGRNTEAFF

len: 18
j_gene: TRBJ2-6
v_gene: TRBV7-9
d_gene: TRBD1
abundance: -
CDR3nt: TGTGCCAGCAGCCATAGCAGGGGGTCTGACCCCGGGGCCAACGTCCTGACTTTC
CDR3aa: CASSHSRGSDPGANVLTF

len: 12
j_gene: TRBJ1-4
v_gene: TRBV6-5
d_gene: -
abundance: -
CDR3nt: TGTGCCAGCAGTTACTCTAATGAAAAACTGTTTTTT
CDR3aa: CASSYSNEKLFF

len: 15
j_gene: TRBJ1-2
v_gene: TRBV4-1
d_gene: -
abundance: -
CDR3nt: TGCGCCAGCAGCCAAGAGCGGAGGCCTTACTATGGCTACACCTTC
CDR3aa: CASSQERRPYYGYTF

len: 14
j_gene: TRBJ2-7
v_gene: TRBV19
d_gene: -
abundance: -
CDR3nt: TGTGCCAGTAGTGATCAAGTGGACTCCTACGAGCAGTACTTC
CDR3aa: CASSDQVDSYEQYF

len: 15
j_gene: TRBJ2-1
v_gene: TRBV19
d_gene: -
abundance: -
CDR3nt: TGTGCCAGTAGTATAGGTTCGGCCACCTACAATGAGCAGTTCTTC
CDR3aa: CASSIGSATYNEQFF

len: 11
j_gene: TRBJ1-3
v_gene: TRBV19
d_gene: -
abundance: -
CDR3nt: TGTGCCAGTACCTCTGGAAACACCATATATTTT
CDR3aa: CASTSGNTIYF

len: 16
j_gene: TRBJ1-4
v_gene: TRBV4-1
d_gene: -
abundance: -
CDR3nt: TGCGCCAGCAGCCCCACACACAGGGCAACTAATGAAAAACTGTTTTTT
CDR3aa: CASSPTHRATNEKLFF

len: 15
j_gene: TRBJ2-4
v_gene: TRBV30
d_gene: TRBD1
abundance: -
CDR3nt: TGTGCCTTGGAATGGGACAGGGAAGCCAAAAACATTCAGTACTTC
CDR3aa: CALEWDREAKNIQYF

len: 17
j_gene: TRBJ2-3
v_gene: TRBV9
d_gene: TRBD2
abundance: -
CDR3nt: TGTGCCAGCAGCCACGACGGAGCGGGGGGCTTCACAGATACGCAGTATTTT
CDR3aa: CASSHDGAGGFTDTQYF

len: 12
j_gene: TRBJ2-7
v_gene: TRBV27
d_gene: -
abundance: -
CDR3nt: TGTGCCAGCAGTTCGACCGGTTACGAGCAGTACTTC
CDR3aa: CASSSTGYEQYF

len: 15
j_gene: TRBJ2-5
v_gene: TRBV5-1
d_gene: -
abundance: -
CDR3nt: TGCGCCAGCAGCTCAACAGGGAAGAGGCACGAGACCCAGTACTTC
CDR3aa: CASSSTGKRHETQYF

len: 11
j_gene: TRBJ2-1
v_gene: TRBV29-1
d_gene: -
abundance: -
CDR3nt: TGCAGCGGGAACGAGGGGTATGAGCAGTTCTTC
CDR3aa: CSGNEGYEQFF

len: 13
j_gene: TRBJ2-1
v_gene: TRBV6-5
d_gene: -
abundance: -
CDR3nt: TGTGCCAGCAGATGGACAGTGGGGAATGAGCAGTTCTTC
CDR3aa: CASRWTVGNEQFF

len: 13
j_gene: TRBJ1-1
v_gene: TRBV30
d_gene: -
abundance: once
CDR3nt: TGTGCCTGGAGTCCGACACTGAACACTGAAGCTTTCTTT
CDR3aa: CAWSPTLNTEAFF

len: 15
j_gene: TRBJ2-1
v_gene: TRBV7-2
d_gene: -
abundance: -
CDR3nt: TGTGCCAGCAGCCCCACCCATAGCTCCTACAATGAGCAGTTCTTC
CDR3aa: CASSPTHSSYNEQFF

len: 11
j_gene: TRBJ2-7
v_gene: TRBV5-1
d_gene: -
abundance: once
CDR3nt: TGCGCCAGCAGGGAAACCTACGAGCAGTACTTC
CDR3aa: CASRETYEQYF

len: 13
j_gene: TRBJ2-5
v_gene: TRBV2
d_gene: TRBD1
abundance: few
CDR3nt: TGTGCCCTACACAGGGGGTTCCAGGAGACCCAGTACTTC
CDR3aa: CALHRGFQETQYF

len: 13
j_gene: TRBJ1-4
v_gene: TRBV5-4
d_gene: -
abundance: -
CDR3nt: TGTGCCAGCAGCCCCGGGGGATCCGAAAAACTGTTTTTT
CDR3aa: CASSPGGSEKLFF

len: 11
j_gene: TRBJ2-1
v_gene: TRBV29-1
d_gene: -
abundance: once
CDR3nt: TGCAGCGTTGAAACCTACAATGAGCAGTTCTTC
CDR3aa: CSVETYNEQFF

len: 15
j_gene: TRBJ2-4
v_gene: TRBV6-1
d_gene: -
abundance: once
CDR3nt: TGTGCCAGCAGTGAACCCAGTTGGCAGCTGAACATTCAGTACTTC
CDR3aa: CASSEPSWQLNIQYF

len: 13
j_gene: TRBJ2-3
v_gene: TRBV27
d_gene: -
abundance: -
CDR3nt: TGTGCCAGCAGTCTGAATAAAGGTGATACGCAGTATTTT
CDR3aa: CASSLNKGDTQYF